This T cell receptor beta chain was obtained from a study of T cell changes during pregnancy in multiple sclerosis. Assay used: immunoSEQ multiplex PCR; TCRdb lists only in-frame clones, some missing. This table has under 75,000 clones, approximately 91% appearing once. This clone was recorded a few times. This CDR3 has 13 residues. V was trimmed by 0 bases and J by 7 bases, leaving 10 bases between them. Germline CDR1 is SGHRS and CDR2 is YFSETQ. This chain joins TRBV5-1 and TRBJ1-2; D is unclear. The sequence was collected from a female donor with multiple sclerosis, enrolled in a pregnancy study. The source material was peripheral blood, sampled in the first trimester of pregnancy. CDR3 residues: CASSLESGSGYTF. CDR3 DNA: TGCGCCAGCAGCTTGGAGTCGGGGAGTGGCTACACCTTC.